One and the same sample provided the 30 T cell receptor beta chains below, sequenced in a study of regulatory T cells in long-lasting Graves disease. CDR3 regions were amplified by Arm-PCR using iRepertoire HTBI primers to build TCR beta libraries. MiXCR, applied by TCRdb to the multiplex PCR reads, yields one record per CDR3 protein. The profile shows about half a million distinct CDR3 sequences, roughly 22% of them singletons. Time point in this sample: persistent/refractory GD, antithyroid drugs over 5 years with positive TRAb. PBMC-derived RNA was used for the TCR library. The sample consisted of peripheral blood mononuclear cells (PBMCs), taken when the disease was refractory, from a patient treated with antithyroid drugs. The receptors were sampled from a female donor with Graves disease.

This clonotype appeared a few times. The gene calls are TRBV27 and TRBJ1-1, with D maybe TRBD1 (6 bases). This CDR3 has 14 amino acids. V lost 6 bases, J lost 3 bases, and 14 bases lay in between. Germline V lookup: CDR1 MNHEY, CDR2 SMNVEV (reference sequence). The CDR3 protein is CASSLEQGDTEAFF. The CDR3 bases are TGTGCCAGCAGCCTGGAACAGGGAGACACTGAAGCTTTCTTT.

This clonotype was detected only a few times. This chain links TRBV7-2 with TRBJ1-2; D uncertain. Germline V gives CDR1 SGHTA, CDR2 FQGNSA. The length of the CDR3 is 16 residues. Trimming left V 1 base short and J 4 bases short, with 16 bases between. For the CDR3, the DNA is TGTGCCAGCAGCTTAGGGGTTGGGCAGACCTTCTATGGCTACACCTTC. It specifies CASSLGVGQTFYGYTF.

The sample holds many counts of this clonotype. The chain employs TRBV28 and TRBJ1-1, with 8 bases matching TRBD1. Trimming at V came to 6 bases and at J to 5 bases, leaving 11 bases not matched to a gene. CDR3 size: 15 residues. Germline V gene lookup returns CDR1 MDHEN and CDR2 SYDVKM. CDR3 amino acids: CASRIRSGGRTEAFF. CDR3 coding DNA: TGTGCCAGCAGGATCCGCTCAGGGGGCCGGACTGAAGCTTTCTTT.

The gene calls are TRBV10-3 and TRBJ2-3, with D perhaps matching TRBD1 (5 bases). The CDR3 loop spans 14 amino acids. The V and J ends lost 0 bases and 4 bases respectively, with 8 bases between them. Germline CDR1 is ENHRY and CDR2 is SYGVKD. The CDR3 nucleotides are TGTGCCATCAGTGAGTCATCAGGGCCAGATACGCAGTATTTT. It yields the protein CAISESSGPDTQYF.

As regards this clonotype: The junction and the germline gene differ at one end; a read error may be behind it. The rearrangement joins TRBV18 to TRBJ1-1, with D maybe TRBD1 (6 bases). The CDR3 extends over 12 amino acids. Germline V gives CDR1 KGHSH, CDR2 LQKENI. The CDR3 loop is CGSSSLQGEAFF. CDR3 nucleotide sequence: TGTGGCAGCTCATCATTACAGGGTGAAGCTTTCTTT. The full variable domain, in which reference TRBV18 and TRBJ1-1 provide the parts outside the CDR3, is NAGVMQNPRHLVRRRGQEARLRCSPMKGHSHVYWYRQLPEEGLKFMVYLQKENIIDESGMPKERFSAEFPKEGPSILRIQQVVRGDSAAYFCGSSSLQGEAFFGQGTRLTVV.

This clonotype showed up many times. The chain recombines TRBV7-2 with TRBJ2-7, with D possibly being TRBD1 (5 bases). Deletions cut 6 bases from V and 3 bases from J, with 12 bases between. The germline CDR1 and CDR2 sequences are SGHTA and FQGNSA. This CDR3 is built from 13 residues. The chain's CDR3 is CASRVPGYYEQYF. CDR3 bases: TGTGCCAGCAGAGTACCAGGGTACTACGAGCAGTACTTC.

This clonotype was detected a few times. The V call is TRBV3-1, the J call TRBJ1-1; tentative D call: TRBD1 (5 bases). Deletions cut 1 base from V and 1 base from J, with 13 bases between. This CDR3 contains 16 residues. Per germline, CDR1 LGHDT and CDR2 YNNKEL (reference sequence). For the CDR3, the DNA is TGTGCCAGCAGCCAAGTCCAGGGCACCCGGAACACTGAAGCTTTCTTT. Protein product: CASSQVQGTRNTEAFF. The whole variable domain, filled in from reference TRBV3-1 and TRBJ1-1, reads DTAVSQTPKYLVTQMGNDKSIKCEQNLGHDTMYWYKQDSKKFLKIMFSYNNKELIINETVPNRFSPKSPDKAHLNLHINSLELGDSAVYFCASSQVQGTRNTEAFFGQGTRLTVV.

This clonotype turned up a few times. The chain uses TRBV5-4 and TRBJ2-2; TRBD2 matches 8 bases. V lost 4 bases and J lost 5; bases outside the gene matches: 7. Germline CDR1 is SGHNT and CDR2 is YYREEE (reference sequence). The CDR3 has 15 residues. CDR3 sequence reads: CASSIELAVTGELFF. Written as DNA, the CDR3 is TGTGCCAGCAGCATTGAACTAGCGGTTACCGGGGAGCTGTTTTTT.

This clonotype has a count of ten or more. The chain recombines TRBV7-2 with TRBJ2-7, with D possibly being TRBD1 (6 bases). The CDR3 runs 13 residues. The V end lost 3 bases, the J end lost 4 bases, and 10 bases lay between the germline ends. Germline CDR1 reads SGHTA; CDR2 reads FQGNSA. The CDR3: CASSFWTDYEQYF. Written as DNA, the CDR3 is TGTGCCAGCAGCTTCTGGACAGATTACGAGCAGTACTTC.

This rearrangement joins TRBV19 to TRBJ2-4, with TRBD1 as a possible D gene (5 bases). The CDR3 is 14 amino acids. In germline, CDR1 is LNHDA, CDR2 SQIVND (reference sequence). Trimming took off 4 bases at V and 0 bases at J, with 7 bases between the two ends. CDR3: CASSKDTAKNIQYF. The DNA of the CDR3 is TGTGCCAGTAGTAAGGACACAGCCAAAAACATTCAGTACTTC.

This clonotype was observed many times. This chain links TRBV28 with TRBJ2-6, with D maybe TRBD2 (7 bases). CDR1 is MDHEN and CDR2 is SYDVKM in the germline V gene. V dropped 6 bases and J dropped 0 bases, with 18 bases sitting between them. The CDR3 runs 18 residues. The CDR3: CASSWGGSHVSGANVLTF. Here the CDR3 DNA reads TGTGCCAGCAGCTGGGGGGGCAGCCATGTCTCTGGGGCCAACGTCCTGACTTTC.

This chain joins TRBV25-1 and TRBJ2-7, with D perhaps TRBD1 (6 bases). Germline V gives CDR1 MGHDK, CDR2 SYGVNS. The CDR3 sequence is 14 residues long. V was pared by 4 bases and J by 3 bases, with 13 bases between. The CDR3 here is CASSVAQGSYEQYF. Written as DNA, the CDR3 is TGTGCCAGCAGTGTGGCGCAGGGGAGCTACGAGCAGTACTTC.

This clonotype was recorded a few times. V gene TRBV15 combines with J gene TRBJ1-6; the D is unclear. CDR1 is LNHNV, CDR2 YYDKDF, per germline (reference sequence). CDR3 length: 13 residues. Between the trimmed V and J ends, which lost 3 bases and 6 bases, there was a span of 6 bases. CDR3 bases: TGTGCCACCAGCAGCTCTGCTAATTCACCCCTCCACTTT. Its translation: CATSSSANSPLHF.

This clonotype was seen a handful of times. The V and J genes are TRBV19 and TRBJ1-5; D may be TRBD1 (5 bases). This CDR3 comprises 12 residues. Germline CDR1 reads LNHDA; CDR2 reads SQIVND (reference sequence). CDR3 sequence reads: CGTSSGNQPQHF. In nucleotides, the CDR3 is TGTGGGACAAGCTCGGGCAATCAGCCCCAGCATTTT.

This clonotype was recorded many times. The chain uses TRBV29-1 and TRBJ2-5; D is unclear. Germline V gene lookup returns CDR1 SQVTM and CDR2 ANQGSEA. CDR3 length: 13 residues. V was cut by 4 bases and J by 5 bases, with 14 bases left in between. In DNA form, the CDR3 reads TGCAGCGTTGTGGTGGTTTCCTCGGAGACCCAGTACTTC. It encodes CSVVVVSSETQYF.

This clonotype was counted many times. The chain uses TRBV28 and TRBJ1-6; no reliable D call. Germline values: CDR1 MDHEN, CDR2 SYDVKM. Trimming left V 6 bases short and J 10 bases short, with 13 bases between. CDR3 length: 13 residues. CDR3 DNA sequence: TGTGCCAGCAGCTCCCTCCGCGGATCACCCCTCCACTTT. It specifies CASSSLRGSPLHF.

This clonotype was recorded many times. This chain uses TRBV20-1 with TRBJ2-7; possible D gene TRBD2, 6 bases. Trimming removed 4 bases at V and 2 bases at J, with 15 bases between. Germline-derived CDR1 and CDR2 are DFQATT and SNEGSKA (reference sequence). The CDR3 has 14 residues. Here the CDR3 DNA reads TGCAGTGCTAAACGGACTACTGATCCCTACGAGCAGTACTTC. Translation: CSAKRTTDPYEQYF.

Only a few counts were recorded for this clonotype. V is TRBV30 and J is TRBJ1-1, with no clear D. This CDR3 has 12 residues. Deletions cut 8 bases from V and 11 bases from J, with 21 bases between. Germline V lookup: CDR1 GTSNPN, CDR2 SVGIG (reference sequence). The CDR3 DNA is TGTGCCGGGTACCGGGCCAGGTCTTACGCTTTCTTT. Protein product: CAGYRARSYAFF.

This clonotype was found many times. The chain is built from TRBV11-2 and TRBJ2-7; D is possibly TRBD1 (5 bases). The CDR3 has 14 amino acids. V dropped 11 bases and J dropped 5 bases, with 22 bases sitting between them. In germline, CDR1 is SGHAT, CDR2 FQNNGV. CDR3 in amino acids: CAGATHRPSDEQYF. CDR3 coding DNA: TGTGCCGGCGCGACCCACAGGCCGTCAGACGAGCAGTACTTC.

This clonotype was detected ten times or more. This chain uses TRBV6-1 with TRBJ1-1, with D hard to call. In germline, CDR1 is MNHNS, CDR2 SASEGT. Trimming removed 6 bases at V and 5 bases at J, with 16 bases between. The CDR3 is 14 amino acids. The CDR3 bases are TGTGCCAGCAGACCCCCCCTCGGTTCGACTGAAGCTTTCTTT. Its protein product is CASRPPLGSTEAFF.

This clonotype has just a few counts. CDR3: CSARDQLGQDYEQYF. The DNA of the CDR3 is TGCAGTGCTAGAGATCAACTGGGACAGGACTACGAGCAGTACTTC. V usage is TRBV20-1 and J usage is TRBJ2-7, with 8 nucleotides matching TRBD1. Germline V gene sequence: CDR1 DFQATT, CDR2 SNEGSKA (reference sequence). The junction had 7 bases not matched to a gene; V was cut back by 0 bases and J by 3 bases. CDR3 size: 15 residues.

This clonotype was counted only a few times. J is TRBJ2-7 and V is TRBV20-1; 9 bases fit TRBD1. V shed 0 bases, J shed 6 bases, and the junction held 15 bases outside the gene matches. CDR1 is DFQATT and CDR2 is SNEGSKA in the germline V gene (reference sequence). CDR3 length equals 17 residues. Here the CDR3 DNA reads TGCAGTGCTAGAGATCACGGGACAGGGCTGAAGTCGGGCGAGCAGTACTTC. Translated, it gives CSARDHGTGLKSGEQYF.

The chain recombines TRBV5-1 with TRBJ2-7; 9 bases align to TRBD1. The length of the CDR3 is 17 residues. Germline assignment: CDR1 SGHRS and CDR2 YFSETQ. After removal of 0 bases from V and 7 bases from J, the junction contained 14 bases not matched to a gene. The CDR3 nucleotides read TGCGCCAGCAGCTTGGCGGGTGGGACAGGGTATCCTCGGGAGCAGTACTTC. Residues: CASSLAGGTGYPREQYF. The full variable domain, its missing parts supplied by reference TRBV5-1 and TRBJ2-7, is KAGVTQTPRYLIKTRGQQVTLSCSPISGHRSVSWYQQTPGQGLQFLFEYFSETQRNKGNFPGRFSGRQFSNSRSEMNVSTLELGDSALYLCASSLAGGTGYPREQYFGPGTRLTVT.

This clonotype occurred many times. The chain employs TRBV5-1 and TRBJ1-1; 7 bases agree with TRBD1. V shed 7 bases and J 7 bases; nucleotides not matched to a gene: 7. The CDR3 is 12 residues long. From germline, CDR1 is SGHRS and CDR2 YFSETQ. CDR3 bases: TGCGCCAGCCGACAGGGCTGGGGTGAAGCTTTCTTT. Its protein is CASRQGWGEAFF. The variable domain in full, with the rest retrieved from reference TRBV5-1 and TRBJ1-1, is KAGVTQTPRYLIKTRGQQVTLSCSPISGHRSVSWYQQTPGQGLQFLFEYFSETQRNKGNFPGRFSGRQFSNSRSEMNVSTLELGDSALYLCASRQGWGEAFFGQGTRLTVV.

This clonotype was seen a few times. This chain connects TRBV19 to TRBJ1-1; D unresolved. Trimming pared 5 bases from V and 6 bases from J, leaving 25 bases between. Germline V gene lookup returns CDR1 LNHDA and CDR2 SQIVND (reference sequence). This CDR3 has 17 residues. The CDR3 loop reads CASSPRGGSLQTSEAFF. DNA for the CDR3: TGTGCCAGTAGTCCCCGGGGAGGGTCGTTACAAACGTCTGAAGCTTTCTTT.

This chain joins TRBV18 and TRBJ2-5, with 9 bases lining up with TRBD1. The junction had 10 bases not matched to a gene; V was cut back by 4 bases and J by 4 bases. Germline CDR1 and CDR2: KGHSH and LQKENI. This CDR3 is built from 16 residues. The CDR3 DNA follows: TGTGCCAGCTCACTCTTTGGACAGGGGACGCGAGAGACCCAGTACTTC. It encodes CASSLFGQGTRETQYF.

In this sample, this clonotype turned up once. This chain joins TRBV7-9 and TRBJ1-1, with a tentative D call TRBD1 (5 bases). CDR3 length equals 17 residues. Looked up from germline, CDR1 is SEHNR and CDR2 is FQNEAQ (reference sequence). V was shortened by 4 bases and J by 1 base, with 19 bases between the two germline ends. The CDR3 reads CASSSTSLGAGNTEAFF. The CDR3 DNA sequence: TGTGCCAGCAGCTCGACATCGTTAGGGGCAGGGAACACTGAAGCTTTCTTT.

The rearrangement joins TRBV20-1 to TRBJ1-4; no clear D. Germline V gives CDR1 DFQATT, CDR2 SNEGSKA (reference sequence). The CDR3 is 14 residues long. Trimming shortened V by 3 bases and J by 4 bases, and 12 bases separated the two germline ends. CDR3 loop: CSARISSGNEKLFF. CDR3 sequence (DNA): TGCAGTGCTAGGATCAGCTCGGGTAATGAAAAACTGTTTTTT.

This clonotype appeared a few times. The chain links TRBV12-3 or TRBV12-4 to TRBJ2-7, with D possibly being TRBD1 (6 bases). The CDR3 length is 14 residues. V was trimmed by 3 bases and J by 2 bases, leaving 11 bases between them. CDR3 in amino acids: CASSLGALTYEQYF. The CDR3, as DNA: TGTGCCAGCAGTTTGGGGGCCTTAACCTACGAGCAGTACTTC.

The V call is TRBV29-1, the J call TRBJ1-2; the match to TRBD1 covers 7 bases. J gave up 2 bases and V 3 bases, and 9 bases lay outside the gene matches. The V gene's germline CDR1 is SQVTM and CDR2 ANQGSEA. This CDR3 contains 15 residues. CDR3 nucleotide sequence: TGCAGCGTTGATATTGGGAGGGGGCACAACTATGGCTACACCTTC. Translation gives CSVDIGRGHNYGYTF.